This T cell receptor (beta chain) stems from a study of shared clonotypes between healthy human individuals. Study-wide background: CD8 memory received one plate per donor, CD8 naive two, CD4 memory three and CD4 naive three. Whole-study results and caveats: Approximately 5.1% was the fraction of naive CD4 clonotypes found shared across four donors.

Profiled with immunoSEQ multiplex PCR; TCRdb holds only in-frame clones, not every one. The sample includes about 590,000 clones, roughly 96% of them seen just once. CDR1 MNHEY and CDR2 SMNVEV come from the germline V gene (reference sequence). CDR3 length equals 14 residues. V shed 2 bases and J shed 4 bases, with 11 bases lying between them. Positively selected for CCR7, the CD45RO-negative cells used as naive CD8 cells excluded terminally differentiated effector memory CD45RA+ cells. Only one count was recorded for this clone. What it recognizes is unknown. Sample: naive CD8+ T cells sorted from blood. The receptor was isolated from a woman aged 25 to 39 in good health. The J gene is TRBJ2-5, the V gene TRBV27, with TRBD2 as a possible D gene (6 bases). The CDR3 DNA reads TGTGCCAGCAGTTTACTGGGGGGAGGAGAGACCCAGTACTTC. Protein product: CASSLLGGGETQYF.